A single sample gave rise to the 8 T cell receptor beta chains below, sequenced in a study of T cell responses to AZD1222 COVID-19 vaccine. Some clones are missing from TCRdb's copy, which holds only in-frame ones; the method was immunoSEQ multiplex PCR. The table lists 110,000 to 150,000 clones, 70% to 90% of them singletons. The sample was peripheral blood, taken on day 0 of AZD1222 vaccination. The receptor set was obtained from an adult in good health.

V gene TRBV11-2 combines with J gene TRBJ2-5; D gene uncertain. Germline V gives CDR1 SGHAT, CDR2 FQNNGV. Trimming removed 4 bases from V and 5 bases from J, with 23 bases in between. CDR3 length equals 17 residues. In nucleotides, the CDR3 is TGTGCCAGCAGCTCCCGTGGGGAATTTCTCTTCGGGGAGACCCAGTACTTC. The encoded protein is CASSSRGEFLFGETQYF.

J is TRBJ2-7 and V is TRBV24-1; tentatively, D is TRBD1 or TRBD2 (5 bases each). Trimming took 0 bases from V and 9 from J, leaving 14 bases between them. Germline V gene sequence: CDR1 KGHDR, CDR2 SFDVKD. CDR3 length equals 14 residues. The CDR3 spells CATSDLNRGRGQYF. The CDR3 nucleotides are TGTGCCACCAGTGATTTGAATAGGGGACGAGGGCAGTACTTC.

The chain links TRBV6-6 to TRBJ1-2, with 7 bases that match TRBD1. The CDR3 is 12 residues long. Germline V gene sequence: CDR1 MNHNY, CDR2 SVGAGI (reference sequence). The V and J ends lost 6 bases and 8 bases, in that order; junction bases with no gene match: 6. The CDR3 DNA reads TGTGCCAGCAGCCCAGACAGGGTCGGCTACACCTTC. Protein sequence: CASSPDRVGYTF.

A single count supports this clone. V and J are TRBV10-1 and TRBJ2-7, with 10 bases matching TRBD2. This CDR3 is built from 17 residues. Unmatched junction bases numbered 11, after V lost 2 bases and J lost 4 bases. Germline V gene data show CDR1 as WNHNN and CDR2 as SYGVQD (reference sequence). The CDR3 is CASSERMASGGPYEQYF. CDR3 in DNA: TGCGCCAGCAGTGAGAGGATGGCTAGCGGGGGACCATACGAGCAGTACTTC.

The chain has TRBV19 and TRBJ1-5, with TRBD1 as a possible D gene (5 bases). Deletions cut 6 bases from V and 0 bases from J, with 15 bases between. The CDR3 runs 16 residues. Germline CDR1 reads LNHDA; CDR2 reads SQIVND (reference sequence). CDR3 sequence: CASSRSRDYSNQPQHF. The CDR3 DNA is TGTGCCAGTAGCAGGTCCAGGGATTATAGCAATCAGCCCCAGCATTTT.

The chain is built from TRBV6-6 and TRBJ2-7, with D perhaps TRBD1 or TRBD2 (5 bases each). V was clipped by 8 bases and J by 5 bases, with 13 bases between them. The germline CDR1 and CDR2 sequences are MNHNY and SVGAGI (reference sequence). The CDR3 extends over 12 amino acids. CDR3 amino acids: CASWGMRDEQYF. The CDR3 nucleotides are TGTGCCAGCTGGGGGATGCGGGACGAGCAGTACTTC.

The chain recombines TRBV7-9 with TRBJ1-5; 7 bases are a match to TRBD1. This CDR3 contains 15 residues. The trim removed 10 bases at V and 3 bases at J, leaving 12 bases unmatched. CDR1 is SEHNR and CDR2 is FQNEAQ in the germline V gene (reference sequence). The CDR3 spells CANNLTGTFNQPQHF. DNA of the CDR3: TGTGCCAACAACTTGACAGGGACCTTCAATCAGCCCCAGCATTTT.

The CDR3 DNA sequence: TGTGCCAGCAGCTTGGTCGCTAGCGCACACAATGAGCAGTTCTTC. This codes for CASSLVASAHNEQFF. The chain employs TRBV5-4 and TRBJ2-1, with TRBD2 as a possible D gene (6 bases). The V gene lost 0 bases and the J gene lost 5 bases, with 12 bases spanning the gap. Germline-derived CDR1 and CDR2 are SGHNT and YYREEE (reference sequence). The CDR3 extends over 15 amino acids.